The TCR beta chain under discussion was sequenced for a study of T-cell reconstitution after alpha-beta-depleted transplantation in children. Germline V lookup: CDR1 LNHNV, CDR2 YYDKDF (reference sequence). This CDR3 is built from 14 residues. V was cut by 2 bases and J by 7 bases, with 11 bases left in between. TCRbeta library construction was performed incorporating unique molecular identifiers. TCRdb recomputed calls from the PCR reads with MiXCR, one row per CDR3 protein. This sample has 380,000 or so distinct CDR3 sequences, with about 14% found just once. There are many counts of this clonotype.

The source was PBMCs, collected from the stem cell graft. This TCR derives from a human donor who donated a stem cell graft to a child with Fanconi anemia. The chain links TRBV15 to TRBJ2-2; perhaps TRBD1 as D (6 bases). Written as DNA, the CDR3 is TGTGCCACCAGCAGAACACAGGGATACGGGGAGCTGTTTTTT. It is translated as CATSRTQGYGELFF.